These 18 T cell receptor beta chains originate from one sample sequenced in a study of blood T cell repertoires in COVID-19. Method: immunoSEQ multiplex PCR; TCRdb's copy keeps in-frame clones and lacks some. The table has fewer than 500,000 clones, 80% to 90% seen once. The material sequenced was PBMCs or T cells enriched from blood (not recorded which). The receptors stem from a man aged 25 to 40 who had recovered from COVID-19.

The chain combines TRBV7-2 with TRBJ1-1; D is perhaps TRBD1 (6 bases). The CDR3 spans 14 residues. CDR1 is SGHTA and CDR2 is FQGNSA in the germline V gene. The V end was cut by 1 base, the J end by 5 bases, with 11 bases between. The CDR3 is CASSLVAGETEAFF. In nucleotides, the CDR3 is TGTGCCAGCAGCTTAGTGGCAGGGGAGACTGAAGCTTTCTTT. The complete variable domain, with remaining parts taken from reference TRBV7-2 and TRBJ1-1, reads GAGVSQSPSNKVTEKGKDVELRCDPISGHTALYWYRQSLGQGLEFLIYFQGNSAPDKSGLPSDRFSAERTGGSVSTLTIQRTQQEDSAVYLCASSLVAGETEAFFGQGTRLTVV.

This chain links TRBV2 with TRBJ2-7; no definite D call. The germline V and J ends were trimmed by 4 bases and 3 bases, with 7 bases remaining between them. There are 12 residues in the CDR3. Germline V gene lookup returns CDR1 SNHLY and CDR2 FYNNEI. In DNA, the CDR3 is TGTGCCAGCAGTGTCTCTAACTACGAGCAGTACTTC. It encodes CASSVSNYEQYF.

The genes are TRBV6-6 and TRBJ2-1; 8 bases line up with TRBD2. The CDR3 loop spans 15 amino acids. Germline V gives CDR1 MNHNY, CDR2 SVGAGI (reference sequence). Trimming cost V 5 bases and J 6 bases; bases outside gene matches: 9. The CDR3 here is CASSRGASGRNEQFF. CDR3 sequence (DNA): TGTGCCAGCAGTCGGGGGGCTAGCGGGCGCAATGAGCAGTTCTTC.

This clone was found once. This chain links TRBV15 with TRBJ1-1; unclear D gene. The germline V and J ends were trimmed by 3 bases and 3 bases, with 8 bases remaining between them. The CDR3 is 13 amino acids. Looked up from germline, CDR1 is LNHNV and CDR2 is YYDKDF (reference sequence). The DNA for the CDR3 is TGTGCCACCAGCAGGCAACTAGACACTGAAGCTTTCTTT. Its translation is CATSRQLDTEAFF.

The chain employs TRBV10-3 and TRBJ1-5, with D possibly being TRBD1 (5 bases). The germline gives CDR1 ENHRY, CDR2 SYGVKD. The length of the CDR3 is 15 residues. V lost 3 bases, J lost 0 bases, and 9 bases lay in between. The CDR3 loop reads CAISDGGDSNQPQHF. CDR3 nucleotide sequence: TGTGCCATCAGTGATGGGGGGGATAGCAATCAGCCCCAGCATTTT.

The CDR3 DNA reads as TGTGCCACCAGTGGGACTAGCGGGACCCCCTCCTACAATGAGCAGTTCTTC. It is translated as CATSGTSGTPSYNEQFF. V usage is TRBV24-1 and J usage is TRBJ2-1, with TRBD2 matching over 12 bases. The CDR3 sequence is 17 residues long. Germline CDR1 and CDR2: KGHDR and SFDVKD. Germline trimming cut 5 bases from V and 0 bases from J; bases unmatched to any gene: 4.

The chain couples TRBV4-1 to TRBJ2-7; D possibly corresponds to TRBD2 (5 bases). CDR1 and CDR2 (germline): MGHRA, YSYEKL. There are 16 residues in the CDR3. Trimming removed 5 bases from V and 0 bases from J, with 17 bases in between. The CDR3 DNA reads TGCGCCAGCAGCGAAAGAGGGCTAGTAATCTCCTACGAGCAGTACTTC. Amino acids: CASSERGLVISYEQYF.

The J gene is TRBJ1-2, the V gene TRBV27; tentatively, D is TRBD1 (5 bases). This CDR3 has 15 amino acids. Germline CDR1 reads MNHEY; CDR2 reads SMNVEV (reference sequence). V lost 4 bases and J 1 base, leaving 13 bases between the germline ends. CDR3 nucleotides: TGTGCCAGCAGTTCCTCGGGACTGCTTAACTATGGCTACACCTTC. It specifies CASSSSGLLNYGYTF.

The table lists this clone with a count of one. This chain connects TRBV19 to TRBJ2-1; tentatively, D is TRBD2 (6 bases). Germline CDR1 is LNHDA and CDR2 is SQIVND (reference sequence). This CDR3 contains 17 residues. V gave up 7 bases and J gave up 0 bases, with 19 bases separating them. CDR3 sequence (DNA): TGTGCCAGTAATAATAGGGGCGGGGCCAGCTCCTACAATGAGCAGTTCTTC. Translating it yields CASNNRGGASSYNEQFF.

The genes are TRBV15 and TRBJ1-2; 9 nucleotides align to TRBD1. There are 17 residues in the CDR3. Germline assignment: CDR1 LNHNV and CDR2 YYDKDF (reference sequence). J gave up 0 bases and V 0 bases, and 5 bases lay outside the gene matches. The CDR3 loop reads CATSRDLGQGSNYGYTF. The CDR3 DNA sequence: TGTGCCACCAGCAGAGATCTGGGACAGGGATCTAACTATGGCTACACCTTC.

The chain combines TRBV28 with TRBJ1-1; D might be TRBD1 (5 bases). CDR3 length equals 15 residues. The germline gives CDR1 MDHEN, CDR2 SYDVKM. Trimming removed 5 bases from V and 5 bases from J, with 18 bases in between. The CDR3 spells CASSLRGVGITEAFF. In nucleotides, the CDR3 is TGTGCCAGCAGTCTTAGGGGTGTAGGGATAACTGAAGCTTTCTTT.

The rearrangement links TRBV19 to TRBJ2-5; 11 bases match TRBD2. The CDR3 is 14 amino acids. J was trimmed by 4 bases and V by 5 bases; bases with no gene match: 3. The germline V gene encodes CDR1 LNHDA and CDR2 SQIVND (reference sequence). CDR3 loop: CASSGLAGGETQYF. CDR3 sequence (DNA): TGTGCCAGTAGTGGTCTAGCGGGAGGAGAGACCCAGTACTTC.

This chain links TRBV5-6 with TRBJ2-1; a weak D match, TRBD2 (5 bases). Per germline, CDR1 SGHDT and CDR2 YYEEEE. With 4 bases removed from V and 6 bases from J, the gap between germline ends came to 11 bases. CDR3 length: 13 residues. The CDR3 loop reads CASSPGLPNEQFF. As DNA, the CDR3 is TGTGCCAGCAGCCCAGGACTGCCCAATGAGCAGTTCTTC.

This clone was detected once. CDR3 loop: CASTSRGRAEAFF. For the CDR3, the DNA is TGTGCCAGCACTAGTAGGGGGCGCGCTGAAGCTTTCTTT. J is TRBJ1-1 and V is TRBV28; 7 nucleotides align to TRBD1. J lost 6 bases, V lost 7 bases, and 8 bases had no gene match. Germline CDR1 and CDR2: MDHEN and SYDVKM. The CDR3 has 13 amino acids.

This clone was detected once. The J gene is TRBJ2-7, the V gene TRBV9, with 13 bases that match TRBD2. Germline CDR1 and CDR2: SGDLS and YYNGEE. The CDR3 length is 17 residues. V was pared by 3 bases and J by 2 bases, with 8 bases of the junction left unmatched. This CDR3 reads CASSASGTSGTPYEQYF. The CDR3 region has the DNA TGTGCCAGCAGCGCATCAGGGACTAGCGGGACCCCCTACGAGCAGTACTTC.

This chain uses TRBV28 with TRBJ1-5; D possibly corresponds to TRBD1 (5 bases). Trimming cost V 5 bases and J 0 bases, with 23 bases left between them. This CDR3 has 19 amino acids. Germline V gene lookup returns CDR1 MDHEN and CDR2 SYDVKM. In DNA, the CDR3 is TGTGCCAGCAGTATCTTATTCCTGCGGGGACGGTATAGCAATCAGCCCCAGCATTTT. It is translated as CASSILFLRGRYSNQPQHF.

This rearrangement joins TRBV10-3 to TRBJ2-1, with 9 bases matching TRBD1. Trimming cost V 5 bases and J 4 bases; bases outside gene matches: 6. The CDR3 loop spans 15 amino acids. CDR1 and CDR2 from the germline V gene are ENHRY and SYGVKD. This chain's CDR3 is CAISSGTGSYNEQFF. The CDR3 DNA follows: TGTGCCATCAGTTCCGGGACAGGGTCGTACAATGAGCAGTTCTTC.

This rearrangement joins TRBV5-1 to TRBJ1-6, with TRBD1 matching 9 bases. Trimming at V came to 4 bases and at J to 8 bases, leaving 13 bases not matched to a gene. Looked up from germline, CDR1 is SGHRS and CDR2 is YFSETQ. The CDR3 contains 17 residues. CDR3 protein: CASSPKSGGTGYSPLHF. The CDR3 nucleotides are TGCGCCAGCAGCCCAAAATCTGGAGGGACAGGGTATTCACCCCTCCACTTT.